This paragraph reports one T cell receptor beta chain. Only in-frame clones appear in the TCRdb table, and some are missing; sequencing was by immunoSEQ multiplex PCR. The sample includes 45,000 to 65,000 clones, roughly 90% seen only once; the top ten take over 9%. V dropped 0 bases and J dropped 2 bases, with 9 bases sitting between them. Germline V gives CDR1 SGDLS, CDR2 YYNGEE. CDR3 length: 15 residues. This specimen comes from a study of blood T cell repertoires in COVID-19. In the study overall: Both acute and convalescent COVID-19 samples were obtained from the United States, Italy and Spain.

The rearrangement links TRBV9 to TRBJ1-3; D is possibly TRBD1 (6 bases). The sequence was obtained from a human donor with acute or convalescent COVID-19. The donor label of this sample is uncertain. The specimen sequenced was peripheral blood. CDR3 DNA: TGTGCCAGCAGCGTAGAGGGGGTGGCTGGAAACACCATATATTTT. This encodes CASSVEGVAGNTIYF. Complete variable domain (other parts from reference TRBV9 and TRBJ1-3): DSGVTQTPKHLITATGQRVTLRCSPRSGDLSVYWYQQSLDQGLQFLIQYYNGEERAKGNILERFSAQQFPDLHSELNLSSLELGDSALYFCASSVEGVAGNTIYFGEGSWLTVV.